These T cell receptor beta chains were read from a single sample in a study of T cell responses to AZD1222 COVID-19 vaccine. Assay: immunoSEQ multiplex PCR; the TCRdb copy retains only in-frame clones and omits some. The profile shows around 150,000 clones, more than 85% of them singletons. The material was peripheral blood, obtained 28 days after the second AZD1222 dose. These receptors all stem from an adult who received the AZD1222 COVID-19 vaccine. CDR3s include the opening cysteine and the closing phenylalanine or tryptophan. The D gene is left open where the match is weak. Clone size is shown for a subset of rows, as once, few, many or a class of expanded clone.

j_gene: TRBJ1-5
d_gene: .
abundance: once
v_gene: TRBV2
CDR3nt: TGTGCCAGCAGGGGAGACTTTAGCAATCAGCCCCAGCATTTT
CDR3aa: CASRGDFSNQPQHF

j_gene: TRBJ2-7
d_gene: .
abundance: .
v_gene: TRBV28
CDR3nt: TGTGCCAGCAGTAAGACGGCCGAATATATTCAGTACTTC
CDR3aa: CASSKTAEYIQYF

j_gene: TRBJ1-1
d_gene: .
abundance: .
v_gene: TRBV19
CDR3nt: TGTGCCAGTAGTATACAGGGAGGAAGCACTGAAGCTTTCTTT
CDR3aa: CASSIQGGSTEAFF

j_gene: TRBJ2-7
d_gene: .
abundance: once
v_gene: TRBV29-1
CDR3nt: TGCAGCGTTCAACAACGTCAAGCCTACGAGCAGTACTTC
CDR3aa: CSVQQRQAYEQYF

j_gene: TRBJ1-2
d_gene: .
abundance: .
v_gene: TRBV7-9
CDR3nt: TGTGCCAGCAGCTTAGCGGGGTCGGACTTCTATGGCTACACCTTC
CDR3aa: CASSLAGSDFYGYTF

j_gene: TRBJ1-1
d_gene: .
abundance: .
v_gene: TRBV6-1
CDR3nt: TGTGCCAGCAGTGAAGGGTTCACTGAAGCTTTCTTT
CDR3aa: CASSEGFTEAFF

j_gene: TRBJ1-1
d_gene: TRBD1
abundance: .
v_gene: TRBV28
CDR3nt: TGTGCCAGCAGGCCGTCAGGGGGGGGCGAACATACTGAAGCTTTCTTT
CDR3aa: CASRPSGGGEHTEAFF

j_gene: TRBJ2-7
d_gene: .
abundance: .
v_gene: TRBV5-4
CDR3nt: TGTGCCAGCAGCCGACAGGCGGAACTGTACGAGCAGTACTTC
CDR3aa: CASSRQAELYEQYF

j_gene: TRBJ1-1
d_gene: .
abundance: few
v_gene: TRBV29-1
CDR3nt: TGCAGCGTTCCCTCAGAGGGGTGGAGCACTGAAGCTTTCTTT
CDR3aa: CSVPSEGWSTEAFF

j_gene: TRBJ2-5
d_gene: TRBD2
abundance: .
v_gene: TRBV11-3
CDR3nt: TGTGCCAGCCCCTCGGGTACTAGCGGGAGTTGGGAGACCCAGTACTTC
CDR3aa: CASPSGTSGSWETQYF

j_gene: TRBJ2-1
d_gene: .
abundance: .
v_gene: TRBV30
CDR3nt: TGTGCCTGGAGACTGGTCTACAATGAGCAGTTCTTC
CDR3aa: CAWRLVYNEQFF

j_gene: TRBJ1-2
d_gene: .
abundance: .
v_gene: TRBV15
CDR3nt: TGTGCCACCAGCGACTCAAACATTTATGGCTACACCTTC
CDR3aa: CATSDSNIYGYTF

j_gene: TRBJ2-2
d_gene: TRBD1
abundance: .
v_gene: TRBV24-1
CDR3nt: TGTGCCACCAGTGATCGGGACAGGGGCTTGAACACCGGGGAGCTGTTTTTT
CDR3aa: CATSDRDRGLNTGELFF

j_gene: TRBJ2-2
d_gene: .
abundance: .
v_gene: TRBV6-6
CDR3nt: TGTGCCAGCAGTTACTTGCAGGGGACCGGGGAGCTGTTTTTT
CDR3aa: CASSYLQGTGELFF

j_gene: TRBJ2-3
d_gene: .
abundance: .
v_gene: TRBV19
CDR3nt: TGTGCCAGTAGCACCGCTCCCTGGGCCCTCGGGGGAGATACGCAGTATTTT
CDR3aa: CASSTAPWALGGDTQYF

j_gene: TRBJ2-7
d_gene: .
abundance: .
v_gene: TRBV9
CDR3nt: TGTGCCAGCAGCGTAAGTGCCGAGTCGGCCCGGTTGGCCTTC
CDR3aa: CASSVSAESARLAF

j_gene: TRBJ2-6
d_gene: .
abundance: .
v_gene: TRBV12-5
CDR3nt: TGTGCTAGTGGTCAGCTAGGGTCTGGGGCCAACGTCCTGACTTTC
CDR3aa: CASGQLGSGANVLTF

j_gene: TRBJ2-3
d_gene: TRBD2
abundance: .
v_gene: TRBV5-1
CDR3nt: TGCGCCAGCAGCTTGTTGTCTAGCGGGACAGATACGCAGTATTTT
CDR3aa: CASSLLSSGTDTQYF

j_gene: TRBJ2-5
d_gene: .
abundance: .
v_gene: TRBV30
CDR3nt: TGTGCCTGGAGCCCATCGGAGACCCAGTACTTC
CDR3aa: CAWSPSETQYF

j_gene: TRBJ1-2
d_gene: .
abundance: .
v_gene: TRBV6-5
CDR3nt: TGTGCCAGCAGCCCCGAGGCAGGGGTCTATGGCTACACCTTC
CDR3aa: CASSPEAGVYGYTF

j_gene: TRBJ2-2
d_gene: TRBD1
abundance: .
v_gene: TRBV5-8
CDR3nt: TGTGCCAGTACAACCGGGACAGGATACACCGGGGAGCTGTTTTTT
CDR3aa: CASTTGTGYTGELFF

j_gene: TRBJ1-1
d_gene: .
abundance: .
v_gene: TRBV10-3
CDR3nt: TGTGCCATCAGTGAGAGGTCCAAGAACACTGAAGCTTTCTTT
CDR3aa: CAISERSKNTEAFF

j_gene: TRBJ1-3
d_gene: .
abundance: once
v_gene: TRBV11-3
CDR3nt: TGTGCCAGCAGCACAGCACGTTCTGGAAACACCATATATTTT
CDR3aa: CASSTARSGNTIYF

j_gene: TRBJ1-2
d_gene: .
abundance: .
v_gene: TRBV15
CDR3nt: TGTGCCACCAGCAGAGATCTCGGTGACTACACCTTC
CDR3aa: CATSRDLGDYTF

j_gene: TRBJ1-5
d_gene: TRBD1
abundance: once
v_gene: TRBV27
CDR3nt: TGTGCCAGCAGTCGACAGGGAAAGTATCAGCCCCAGCATTTT
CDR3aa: CASSRQGKYQPQHF

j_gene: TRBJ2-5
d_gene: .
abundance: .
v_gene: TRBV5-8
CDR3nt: TGTGCCAGCAGCTTGGGGGGGACACAACAAGAGACCCAGTACTTC
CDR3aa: CASSLGGTQQETQYF

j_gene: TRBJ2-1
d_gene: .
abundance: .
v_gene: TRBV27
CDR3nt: TGTGCCAGCAGTTCCCAGGGAAGTGAGCAGTTCTTC
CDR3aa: CASSSQGSEQFF

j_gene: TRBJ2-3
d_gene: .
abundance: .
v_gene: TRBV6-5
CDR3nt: TGTGCCAGCAGTTACTCTTCGCCCCAGGTGGATACGCAGTATTTT
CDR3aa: CASSYSSPQVDTQYF

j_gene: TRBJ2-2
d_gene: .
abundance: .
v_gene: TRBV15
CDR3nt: TGTGCCACCAGCAGAGAAATCGGGGAGCTGTTTTTT
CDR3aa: CATSREIGELFF

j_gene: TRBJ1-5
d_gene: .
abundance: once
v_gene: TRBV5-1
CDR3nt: TGCGCCAGCAGCTTGGGGGATAACAGGGCTGGTCAGCCCCAGCATTTT
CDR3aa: CASSLGDNRAGQPQHF

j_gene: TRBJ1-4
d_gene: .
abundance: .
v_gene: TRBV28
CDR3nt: TGTGCCAGCAGTTTATTCGGAACTAATGAAAAACTGTTTTTT
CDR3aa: CASSLFGTNEKLFF

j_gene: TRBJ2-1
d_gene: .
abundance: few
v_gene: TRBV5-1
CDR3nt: TGCGCCAGCAGCTTGTCTGGGACATCAGTATACAATGAGCAGTTCTTC
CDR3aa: CASSLSGTSVYNEQFF

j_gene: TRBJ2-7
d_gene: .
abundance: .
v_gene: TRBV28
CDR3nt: TGTGCCAGCAGAACCACGTCACAGGGTACCTACGAGCAGTACTTC
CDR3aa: CASRTTSQGTYEQYF

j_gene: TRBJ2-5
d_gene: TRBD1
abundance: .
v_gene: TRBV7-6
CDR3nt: TGTGCCACGTCGAGGAGCAAAGGGACGACAGGGGAAACCCAGTACTTC
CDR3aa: CATSRSKGTTGETQYF

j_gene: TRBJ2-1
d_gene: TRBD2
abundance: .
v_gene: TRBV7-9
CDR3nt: TGTGCCAGCAGCGGATGGGGTGCTAGCGGGAGCCCCTACAATGAGCAGTTCTTC
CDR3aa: CASSGWGASGSPYNEQFF

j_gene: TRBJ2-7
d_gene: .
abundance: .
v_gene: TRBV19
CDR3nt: TGTGCCAGTGTCGCAGACCGGGGTGGAGGCTACGAGCAGTACTTC
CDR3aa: CASVADRGGGYEQYF

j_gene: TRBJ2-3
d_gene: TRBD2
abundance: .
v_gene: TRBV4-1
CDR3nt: TGCGCCAGCAGCCATAGACTAGCGGGGAGCACAGATACGCAGTATTTT
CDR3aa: CASSHRLAGSTDTQYF

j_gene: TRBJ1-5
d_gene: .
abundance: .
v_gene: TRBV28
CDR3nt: TGTGCCAGCAGCCCCCCCCGGGGATCTGGTAGTCAGCCCCAGCATTTT
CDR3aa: CASSPPRGSGSQPQHF

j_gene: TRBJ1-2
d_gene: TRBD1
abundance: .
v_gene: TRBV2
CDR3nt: TGTGCCAGCACCCGGACAGGGGAAAGCTATGGCTACACCTTC
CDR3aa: CASTRTGESYGYTF

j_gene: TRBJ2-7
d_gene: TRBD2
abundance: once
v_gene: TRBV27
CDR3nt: TGTGCCAGCAGTTTAGCGGGAGGGGGAGTCTCCTACGAGCAGTACTTC
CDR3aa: CASSLAGGGVSYEQYF

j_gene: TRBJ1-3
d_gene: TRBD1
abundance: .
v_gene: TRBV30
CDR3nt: TGTGCCTGGAGTCGGACTGGACAGGCCGGAAACACCATATATTTT
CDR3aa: CAWSRTGQAGNTIYF

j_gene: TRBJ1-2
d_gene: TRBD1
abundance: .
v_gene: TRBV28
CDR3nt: TGTGCCAGCAGTTTGCGCCAGACAGGGTTTGATGGCTACACCTTC
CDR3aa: CASSLRQTGFDGYTF

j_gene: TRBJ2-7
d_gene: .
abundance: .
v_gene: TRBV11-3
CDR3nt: TGTGCCAGCAGTTCAGAGGTCTACGAGCAGTACTTC
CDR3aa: CASSSEVYEQYF

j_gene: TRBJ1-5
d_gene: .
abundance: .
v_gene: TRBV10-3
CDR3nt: TGTGCCATCAGCCACTTAAATCAGCCCCAGCATTTT
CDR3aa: CAISHLNQPQHF

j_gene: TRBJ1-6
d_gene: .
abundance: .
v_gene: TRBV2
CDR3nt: TGTGCCACCCTCTCGGGGTTGAATGATTCACCCCTCCACTTT
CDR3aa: CATLSGLNDSPLHF

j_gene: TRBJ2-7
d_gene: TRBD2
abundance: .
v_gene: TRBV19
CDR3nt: TGTGCCAGTAGTATTTCTTCCCCGCCGGGACTAGCGGGCCCTTGGAGCTCCTACGAGCAGTACTTC
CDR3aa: CASSISSPPGLAGPWSSYEQYF

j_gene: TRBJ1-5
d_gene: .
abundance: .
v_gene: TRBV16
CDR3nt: TGTGCCAGCAGCCAATCAGCGGGCAATAGCAATCAGCCCCAGCATTTT
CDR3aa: CASSQSAGNSNQPQHF

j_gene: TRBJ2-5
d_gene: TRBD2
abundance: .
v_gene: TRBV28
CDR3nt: TGTGCCAGCAGTTTCCGCGGGGGTAGGTCGTATGGCGGGACCCAGTACTTC
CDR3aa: CASSFRGGRSYGGTQYF

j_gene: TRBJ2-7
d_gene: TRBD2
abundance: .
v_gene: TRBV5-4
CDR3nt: TGTGCCAGCAGCTTGGAACGGGAGGGCTACGAGCAGTACTTC
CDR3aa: CASSLEREGYEQYF

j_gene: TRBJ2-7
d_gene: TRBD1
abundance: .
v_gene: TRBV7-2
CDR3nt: TGTGCCAGCAGCTTACAGGGGGCGGGAAACTCCTACGAGCAGTACTTC
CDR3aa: CASSLQGAGNSYEQYF

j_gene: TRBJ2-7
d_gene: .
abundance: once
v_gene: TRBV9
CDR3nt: TGTGCCAGCAGCGTAGGCCTAGCGAGCTCCTACGAGCAGTACTTC
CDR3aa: CASSVGLASSYEQYF

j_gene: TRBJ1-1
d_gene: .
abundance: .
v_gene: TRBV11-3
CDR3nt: TGTGCCAGCAGCTTTACGGTCCGGGGAGGAGCTTTCTTT
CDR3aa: CASSFTVRGGAFF

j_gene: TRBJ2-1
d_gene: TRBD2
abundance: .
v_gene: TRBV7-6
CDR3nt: TGTGCCAGCAGCAAGCCAGCGGGGAGCGTCGGCGTCAATGAGCAGTTCTTC
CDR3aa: CASSKPAGSVGVNEQFF

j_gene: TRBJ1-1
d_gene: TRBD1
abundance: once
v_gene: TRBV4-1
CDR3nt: TGCGCCAGCAGCCTATACAGGGGACAGAACACTGAAGCTTTCTTT
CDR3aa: CASSLYRGQNTEAFF